This TCR beta chain comes out of a study of cytomegalovirus exposure and HLA in healthy donors. With regard to this clone: Its matching antigen is unknown.

V lost 3 bases and J 6 bases, leaving 9 bases between the germline ends. This CDR3 is 12 amino acids long. The germline V gene has CDR1 SEHNR and CDR2 FQNEAQ (reference sequence). A multiplex PCR was run with 60 Vbeta primers and 13 Jbeta primers. The table came from immunoSEQ multiplex PCR; TCRdb's copy has only in-frame clones and leaves some out. This listing includes around 52,000 clones. Study observations and caveats: Fewer N-insertions than the roughly 630-donor mean were reportedly shown by an Asian-associated ancestry cluster in a later analysis.

V gene TRBV7-9 combines with J gene TRBJ2-7, with D uncertain. This clonotype originated in a man aged 40-55 years in good health and CMV-seropositive. The sequenced material came from PBMCs. CDR3 region: CASSFADSEQYF. For the CDR3, the DNA is TGTGCCAGCAGCTTCGCGGATTCCGAGCAGTACTTC.